This T cell receptor beta chain came from a study of glioma-infiltrating T cells after dendritic cell vaccination. The length of the CDR3 is 13 residues. Germline CDR1 reads SGHNT; CDR2 reads YYREEE (reference sequence). Trimming pared 2 bases from V and 2 bases from J, leaving 7 bases between. Sequenced by immunoSEQ multiplex PCR; TCRdb stores in-frame clones only, minus some. The sample carries about 110,000 clones, roughly 89% recorded once. The time point denotes: after dendritic cell vaccination, including at tumor progression/relapse. Patients had residual fresh-frozen tumor tissue and more than two years of survival data.

The clonotype was recovered from a human donor with glioblastoma. The chain combines TRBV5-4 with TRBJ1-2; D gene unclear. The source material was blood, sampled after dendritic cell vaccination. CDR3 amino acids: CASSFGQNYGYTF. In nucleotides, the CDR3 is TGTGCCAGCAGCTTTGGGCAGAACTATGGCTACACCTTC.